This T cell receptor beta chain was recovered during a study of CD8+ T cells in alopecia areata. Study results and limitations: Many expanded lesional clones stayed in scalp and blood while on tofacitinib. Compared with normal scalp, lesional scalp had higher clonality and more expanded CD8+ clones.

Trimming pared 9 bases from V and 1 base from J, leaving 10 bases between. The CDR3 sequence is 13 residues long. In germline, CDR1 is MDHEN, CDR2 SYDVKM. RNA was extracted and reverse transcribed into cDNA as the sequencing template. TCRdb's table, derived via immunoSEQ multiplex PCR, lists solely in-frame clones and lacks some. The sample lists about 200,000 clones; over 45% were seen once. Notes on this clone: Its antigen is unidentified.

The treatment denotes: oral pan-JAK inhibitor, 5-10 mg twice daily. This specimen consisted of CD4+ T cells sorted from blood, obtained at week 24, from a patient treated with tofacitinib. The genes are TRBV28 and TRBJ1-5; D possibly corresponds to TRBD1 (5 bases). The TCR comes from a human donor with alopecia areata. CDR3 DNA sequence: TGTGCCAGTTCCCGGGACAGCAATCAGCCCCAGCATTTT. It codes for CASSRDSNQPQHF.